Following are 30 T cell receptor beta chains from one sample sequenced in a study of T cell responses to AZD1222 COVID-19 vaccine. Sequencing used immunoSEQ multiplex PCR; TCRdb keeps in-frame clones, though not all of them. The sample carries about 160,000 clones, approximately 89% recorded once. The sample was peripheral blood, taken on day 0 of AZD1222 vaccination. The origin of the receptors is an adult in good health.

The rearrangement links TRBV7-8 to TRBJ1-5, with TRBD1 identical over 9 bases. The CDR3 totals 20 residues. The ends lost 7 bases at V and 0 bases at J; junction bases unmatched: 19. Germline V gene sequence: CDR1 SGHVS, CDR2 FQNEAQ. The chain's CDR3 is CASNRDREPSYTYSNQPQHF. In DNA, the CDR3 is TGTGCCAGCAACCGGGACAGGGAACCCTCTTATACATATAGCAATCAGCCCCAGCATTTT. Filled out from reference TRBV7-8 and TRBJ1-5, the complete variable domain reads GAGVSQSPRYKVAKRGQDVALRCDPISGHVSLFWYQQALGQGPEFLTYFQNEAQLDKSGLPSDRFFAERPEGSVSTLKIQRTQQEDSAVYLCASNRDREPSYTYSNQPQHFGDGTRLSIL.

In this sample, this clone turned up once. The genes are TRBV25-1 and TRBJ1-1; D uncertain. Between the trimmed V and J ends, which lost 6 bases and 1 base, there was a span of 3 bases. Looked up from germline, CDR1 is MGHDK and CDR2 is SYGVNS. CDR3 length equals 11 residues. The CDR3 spells CASSGNTEAFF. Here the CDR3 DNA reads TGTGCCAGCAGCGGGAACACTGAAGCTTTCTTT.

V and J are TRBV7-2 and TRBJ1-5; D is unclear. V shed 5 bases and J shed 11 bases, with 10 bases lying between them. This CDR3 has 11 amino acids. The germline V gene encodes CDR1 SGHTA and CDR2 FQGNSA. CDR3: CASSRGGAQHF. CDR3 sequence (DNA): TGTGCCAGCAGCCGGGGTGGGGCCCAGCATTTT.

The rearrangement uses TRBV29-1 and TRBJ2-7; 9 bases map to TRBD1. The germline V gene encodes CDR1 SQVTM and CDR2 ANQGSEA. The CDR3 is 15 residues long. The junction had 14 bases not matched to a gene; V was cut back by 7 bases and J by 4 bases. The CDR3 here is CSAVGQGYMIYEQYF. CDR3 sequence (DNA): TGCAGCGCCGTGGGACAGGGTTATATGATATACGAGCAGTACTTC.

This clone turned up a few times. The chain recombines TRBV6-5 with TRBJ1-1, with 8 nucleotides matching TRBD1. The CDR3 is 14 amino acids. Germline-derived CDR1 and CDR2 are MNHEY and SVGAGI. Trimming cost V 5 bases and J 6 bases; bases outside gene matches: 8. The CDR3, as DNA: TGTGCCAGCAGTCAGGACAGGGATGTCCCTGAAGCTTTCTTT. Translation gives CASSQDRDVPEAFF.

CDR3 in amino acids: CASELGGDEQFF. In DNA, the CDR3 is TGTGCCAGCGAGCTGGGAGGGGATGAGCAGTTCTTC. J is TRBJ2-1 and V is TRBV7-9; 7 nucleotides align to TRBD2. J was trimmed by 8 bases and V by 8 bases; bases with no gene match: 6. This CDR3 has 12 amino acids. Germline CDR1 and CDR2: SEHNR and FQNEAQ (reference sequence).

This sequence joins TRBV18 and TRBJ1-1; D possibly corresponds to TRBD1 (5 bases). V lost 2 bases, J lost 1 base, and 11 bases lay in between. CDR1 is KGHSH and CDR2 is LQKENI in the germline V gene. The CDR3 runs to 15 residues. The CDR3 here is CASSPREGENTEAFF. CDR3 nucleotide sequence: TGTGCCAGCTCACCAAGGGAAGGGGAGAACACTGAAGCTTTCTTT.

The genes are TRBV25-1 and TRBJ2-7; 7 bases line up with TRBD2. The junction had 9 bases not matched to a gene; V was cut back by 4 bases and J by 3 bases. CDR3 size: 15 residues. Germline CDR1 reads MGHDK; CDR2 reads SYGVNS. The CDR3 region is CASSVLGTILYEQYF. The DNA of the CDR3 is TGTGCCAGCAGTGTATTGGGGACTATACTCTACGAGCAGTACTTC.

CDR3 nucleotide sequence: TGTGCCAGCAGCCCTAATGGTGCGGGAGGCTCCTACAATGAGCAGTTCTTC. Protein sequence: CASSPNGAGGSYNEQFF. This rearrangement joins TRBV7-3 to TRBJ2-1; 8 bases fit TRBD2. CDR1 is SGHTA, CDR2 FQGTGA, per germline. CDR3 length: 17 residues. Losses at the gene ends were 5 bases for V and 0 bases for J; bases not matched to a gene: 9. Variable domain in full (rest from reference TRBV7-3 and TRBJ2-1): GAGVSQTPSNKVTEKGKYVELRCDPISGHTALYWYRQSLGQGPEFLIYFQGTGAADDSGLPNDRFFAVRPEGSVSTLKIQRTERGDSAVYLCASSPNGAGGSYNEQFFGPGTRLTVL.

Here the CDR3 DNA reads TGTGCCAGCAGCCTACTAGCGGGAGGCCTCTCCTACGAGCAGTACTTC. As protein: CASSLLAGGLSYEQYF. This chain joins TRBV28 and TRBJ2-7, with 12 positions matching TRBD2. The germline V gene has CDR1 MDHEN and CDR2 SYDVKM. J lost 0 bases, V lost 6 bases, and 6 bases had no gene match. This CDR3 has 16 residues.

This clone occurred once. The sample contains more than one DNA sequence encoding this CDR3. This chain joins TRBV2 and TRBJ2-1, with 16 bases matching TRBD2. Germline V lookup: CDR1 SNHLY, CDR2 FYNNEI. The CDR3 is 15 amino acids. Germline trimming cut 3 bases from V and 7 bases from J; bases unmatched to any gene: 0. This CDR3 reads CASSEGLAGGNEQFF. The CDR3 nucleotides read TGTGCCAGCAGTGAGGGACTAGCGGGAGGGAATGAGCAGTTCTTC.

The J gene is TRBJ2-7, the V gene TRBV2, with a possible D match to TRBD2 (6 bases). The germline V gene has CDR1 SNHLY and CDR2 FYNNEI. V dropped 6 bases and J dropped 0 bases, with 12 bases sitting between them. This CDR3 has 14 residues. CDR3 bases: TGTGCCAGCAGCGCCACTAGCAGCTCCTACGAGCAGTACTTC. As protein: CASSATSSSYEQYF.

This rearrangement joins TRBV27 to TRBJ2-1; possibly TRBD1 or TRBD2 for D (5 bases each). Trimming stripped 6 bases from V and 0 bases from J, with 18 bases between. Germline values: CDR1 MNHEY, CDR2 SMNVEV (reference sequence). The CDR3 is 17 residues long. CDR3 loop: CASSVMGRLSSYNEQFF. CDR3 nucleotide sequence: TGTGCCAGCAGCGTGATGGGACGGTTGAGCTCCTACAATGAGCAGTTCTTC.

CDR3 residues: CASSMSQNTGELFF. CDR3 DNA: TGTGCCAGTAGTATGTCACAGAACACCGGGGAGCTGTTTTTT. The rearrangement uses TRBV19 and TRBJ2-2; D ambiguous. Trimming cost V 3 bases and J 1 base, with 6 bases left between them. CDR1 LNHDA and CDR2 SQIVND come from the germline V gene (reference sequence). The CDR3 extends over 14 amino acids.

The V gene is TRBV28, the J gene TRBJ1-2, with TRBD1 matching over 7 bases. With 6 bases clipped from V and 7 bases from J, the junction kept 14 bases outside the gene matches. Germline CDR1 reads MDHEN; CDR2 reads SYDVKM. The CDR3 covers 15 residues. The CDR3 region has the DNA TGTGCCAGCAGGCCATGGGACAGCCTAGGAGGTGGCTACACCTTC. Translating it yields CASRPWDSLGGGYTF.

The gene calls are TRBV28 and TRBJ1-1; D is perhaps TRBD1 (5 bases). Germline V CDR1 and CDR2: MDHEN, SYDVKM. V lost 5 bases and J 5 bases, leaving 9 bases between the germline ends. This CDR3 is 12 amino acids long. The CDR3 DNA reads as TGTGCCAGCAGTCCAAGGGGAACTGAAGCTTTCTTT. Protein sequence: CASSPRGTEAFF.

The V and J genes are TRBV18 and TRBJ2-3, with 10 bases fitting TRBD2. Germline CDR1 KGHSH, CDR2 LQKENI. The CDR3 contains 16 residues. V dropped 3 bases and J dropped 3; count of bases not matched to a gene: 6. CDR3 nucleotide sequence: TGTGCCAGCTCACCTGGAGTAGCGGGAGGTACAGATACGCAGTATTTT. Protein: CASSPGVAGGTDTQYF.

In DNA form, the CDR3 reads TGTGCCAGCTCACCTGGTTCTAGGCGAGAGCAGTACTTC. Translating it yields CASSPGSRREQYF. V is TRBV18 and J is TRBJ2-7; D not resolved. This CDR3 contains 13 residues. In germline, CDR1 is KGHSH, CDR2 LQKENI. Trimming took off 3 bases at V and 7 bases at J, with 13 bases between the two ends.

This sequence joins TRBV19 and TRBJ1-1; 11 bases match TRBD1. The germline V gene has CDR1 LNHDA and CDR2 SQIVND (reference sequence). V shed 7 bases, J shed 6 bases, and the junction held 13 bases outside the gene matches. This CDR3 is built from 16 residues. The CDR3 is CASIVPGQGVNAEAFF. CDR3 sequence (DNA): TGTGCCAGTATTGTCCCGGGACAGGGGGTTAACGCTGAAGCTTTCTTT.

The rearrangement links TRBV9 to TRBJ2-1; D not certain. Germline lookup yields CDR1 SGDLS and CDR2 YYNGEE. The V and J ends lost 2 bases and 2 bases respectively, with 11 bases between them. The CDR3 runs to 15 residues. CDR3 sequence (DNA): TGTGCCAGCAGCGTTGGTGTTGGAGCCTACAATGAGCAGTTCTTC. It specifies CASSVGVGAYNEQFF.

The genes are TRBV20-1 and TRBJ1-2; D uncertain. Germline loops: CDR1 DFQATT, CDR2 SNEGSKA (reference sequence). V was clipped by 3 bases and J by 7 bases, with 9 bases between them. The CDR3 extends over 11 amino acids. CDR3 residues: CSASGFSGYTF. The CDR3 region has the DNA TGCAGTGCTAGCGGATTTAGTGGCTACACCTTC.

The J gene is TRBJ2-3, the V gene TRBV6-5; 7 bases map to TRBD1. Germline V CDR1 and CDR2: MNHEY, SVGAGI. This CDR3 has 14 amino acids. Unmatched junction bases numbered 7, after V lost 8 bases and J lost 2 bases. The CDR3 is CASLQGENTDTQYF. The CDR3 DNA reads TGTGCCAGCCTGCAGGGGGAGAACACAGATACGCAGTATTTT.

This chain uses TRBV29-1 with TRBJ1-3, with a possible D match to TRBD1 (5 bases). Trimming stripped 2 bases from V and 2 bases from J, with 10 bases between. The CDR3 runs 14 residues. CDR1 SQVTM and CDR2 ANQGSEA come from the germline V gene. The CDR3: CSVERQQTGNTIYF. CDR3 nucleotides: TGCAGCGTTGAAAGACAGCAGACTGGAAACACCATATATTTT.

V usage is TRBV30 and J usage is TRBJ2-5, with 9 bases matching TRBD2. J lost 4 bases, V lost 0 bases, and 9 bases had no gene match. Germline V CDR1 and CDR2: GTSNPN, SVGIG (reference sequence). This CDR3 spans 16 amino acids. The CDR3 loop reads CAWSVGLAGFGETQYF. The CDR3 nucleotides read TGTGCCTGGAGTGTAGGCCTAGCGGGATTCGGAGAGACCCAGTACTTC. The complete variable domain, with remaining parts taken from reference TRBV30 and TRBJ2-5, reads SQTIHQWPATLVQPVGSPLSLECTVEGTSNPNLYWYRQAAGRGLQLLFYSVGIGQISSEVPQNLSASRPQDRQFILSSKKLLLSDSGFYLCAWSVGLAGFGETQYFGPGTRLLVL.

V and J are TRBV4-1 and TRBJ2-3, with D tentatively TRBD1 or TRBD2 (5 bases each). V shed 1 base and J shed 6 bases, with 11 bases lying between them. In germline, CDR1 is MGHRA, CDR2 YSYEKL. The CDR3 sequence is 14 residues long. The CDR3 loop reads CASSQARGGDTQYF. For the CDR3, the DNA is TGCGCCAGCAGCCAAGCAAGGGGCGGGGATACGCAGTATTTT.

Details on this clone: The same CDR3 can be traced to other DNA sequences in this sample. The gene calls are TRBV12-3 or TRBV12-4 and TRBJ1-1, with a possible D match to TRBD1 (5 bases). V dropped 1 base and J dropped 5 bases, with 8 bases sitting between them. This CDR3 has 13 amino acids. The CDR3 region has the DNA TGTGCCAGCAGTTTAGGCGGGGGAACTGAAGCTTTCTTT. It encodes CASSLGGGTEAFF.

The chain is built from TRBV29-1 and TRBJ2-7; D unclear. The CDR3 has 13 residues. With 6 bases removed from V and 2 bases from J, the gap between germline ends came to 14 bases. The germline V gene encodes CDR1 SQVTM and CDR2 ANQGSEA. Here the CDR3 reads CSVALTAAYEQYF. In nucleotides, the CDR3 is TGCAGCGTAGCCCTAACGGCAGCCTACGAGCAGTACTTC.

The chain combines TRBV15 with TRBJ1-6, with D unclear. The length of the CDR3 is 17 residues. Trimming cost V 1 base and J 7 bases, with 17 bases left between them. From germline, CDR1 is LNHNV and CDR2 YYDKDF (reference sequence). CDR3 DNA: TGTGCCACCAGCAGAGGGTCAGTGCCAGGTACCAATTCACCCCTCCACTTT. Its translation: CATSRGSVPGTNSPLHF.

The rearrangement joins TRBV11-2 to TRBJ2-7; D is ambiguous. Trimming pared 4 bases from V and 2 bases from J, leaving 12 bases between. The CDR3 spans 14 residues. Germline CDR1 and CDR2: SGHAT and FQNNGV. The CDR3 nucleotides read TGTGCCAGCAGCTCCGACGGTCAGACCTACGAGCAGTACTTC. Protein product: CASSSDGQTYEQYF. The variable domain in full, completed from reference TRBV11-2 and TRBJ2-7, reads EAGVAQSPRYKIIEKRQSVAFWCNPISGHATLYWYQQILGQGPKLLIQFQNNGVVDDSQLPKDRFSAERLKGVDSTLKIQPAKLEDSAVYLCASSSDGQTYEQYFGPGTRLTVT.

The chain has TRBV28 and TRBJ1-4; the match to TRBD1 covers 10 bases. CDR3 length equals 14 residues. The V and J ends lost 5 bases and 4 bases, in that order; junction bases with no gene match: 1. The germline V gene has CDR1 MDHEN and CDR2 SYDVKM. CDR3 sequence (DNA): TGTGCCAGCAGTCGGGACAGGGGTAATGAAAAACTGTTTTTT. Residues: CASSRDRGNEKLFF.